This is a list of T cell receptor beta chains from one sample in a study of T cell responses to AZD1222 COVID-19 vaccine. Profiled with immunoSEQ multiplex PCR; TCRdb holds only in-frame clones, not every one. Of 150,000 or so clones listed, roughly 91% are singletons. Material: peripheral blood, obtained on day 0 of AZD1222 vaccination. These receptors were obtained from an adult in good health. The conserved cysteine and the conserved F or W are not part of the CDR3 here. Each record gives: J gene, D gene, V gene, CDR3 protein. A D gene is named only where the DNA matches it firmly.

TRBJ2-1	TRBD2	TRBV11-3	ASSLGYSGTNEQF
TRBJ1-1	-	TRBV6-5	ASSYWGSTEAF
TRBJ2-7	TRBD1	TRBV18	ASSPQTGNLGDEQY
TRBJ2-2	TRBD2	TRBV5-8	ASSSLAGDTGELF
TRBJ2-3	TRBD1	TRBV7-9	ASSRSGGIADTQY
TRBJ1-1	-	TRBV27	ASSYRAGTEAF
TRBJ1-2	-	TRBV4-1	ASSQEGLNYGYT
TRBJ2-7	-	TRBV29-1	SVGHGTYEQY
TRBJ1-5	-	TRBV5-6	ASSFTGKVGQPQH
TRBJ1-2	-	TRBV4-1	ASSQDRSYRFDGYT
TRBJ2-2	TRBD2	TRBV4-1	ASSQDLRGLAGLAGELF
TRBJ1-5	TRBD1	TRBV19	ASSIGTGPPQH
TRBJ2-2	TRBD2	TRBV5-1	ASSRTSGPGELF
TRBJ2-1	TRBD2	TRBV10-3	AITGTAGGVNEQF
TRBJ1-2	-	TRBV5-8	ASSLGRTSRSYGYT
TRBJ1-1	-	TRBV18	ASSWTADNTEAF
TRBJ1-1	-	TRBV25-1	ASSEYGDFTEAF
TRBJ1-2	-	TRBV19	ASRGGGADYGYT
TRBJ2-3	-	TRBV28	ASRRGPGRPDTQY
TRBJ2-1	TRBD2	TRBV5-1	ASSFTPTSGRTEQF
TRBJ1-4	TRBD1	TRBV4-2	ASSQAGGTGIATNEKLF
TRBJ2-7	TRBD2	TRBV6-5	ASRTDSGGSYEQY
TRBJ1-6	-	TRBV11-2	ASSLDPPAAGSSLH
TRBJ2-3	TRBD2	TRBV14	ASSHPGTSGYTDTQY
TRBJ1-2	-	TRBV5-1	ASSLDLRRNYGYT
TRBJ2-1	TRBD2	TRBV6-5	ASKISGGSYNEQF
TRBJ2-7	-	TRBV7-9	ASSLQGLGNLY
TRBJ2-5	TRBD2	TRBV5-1	ASSHPRRGLAGAYAETQY
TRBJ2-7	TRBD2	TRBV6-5	ASSYSGLAGDEQY
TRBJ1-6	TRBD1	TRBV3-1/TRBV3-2	ASSPLRTGVNSPLH
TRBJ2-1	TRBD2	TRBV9	ASSAEGAGVRNEQF
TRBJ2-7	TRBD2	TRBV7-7	ASSLGAGGPYEQY
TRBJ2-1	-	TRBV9	ASSPEQGRVSYNEQF
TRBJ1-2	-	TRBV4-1	ASSQGGGYT
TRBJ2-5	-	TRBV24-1	ATSDPGVGETQY
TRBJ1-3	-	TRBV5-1	ASSLVGSGNTIY
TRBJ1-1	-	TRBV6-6	ASSYSGGRTEAF
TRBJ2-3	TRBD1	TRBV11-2	ASSFDRASTDTQY
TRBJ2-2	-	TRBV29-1	SVEDETRAGELF
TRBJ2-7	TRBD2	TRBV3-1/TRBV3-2	ASRSSGVYYEQY
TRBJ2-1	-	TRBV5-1	ASSLGGISYNEQF
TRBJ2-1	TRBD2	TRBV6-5	ASSPGTTLRGEQF
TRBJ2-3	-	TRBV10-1	ASSESAEVMRMDTQY
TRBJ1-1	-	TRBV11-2	ASSLMNTEAF
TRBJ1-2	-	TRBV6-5	ATRRQNYGYT
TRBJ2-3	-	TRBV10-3	AISEPEGFTGSGDTQY
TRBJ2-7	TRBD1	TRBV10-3	AISDPQTGNNEQY
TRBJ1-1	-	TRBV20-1	SASVNTEAF
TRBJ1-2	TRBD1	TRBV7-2	ASSFRTKTGQGNYGYT
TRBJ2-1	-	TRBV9	ASSVAGLTAGNEQF
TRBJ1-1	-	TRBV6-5	ASNWGLNTEAF
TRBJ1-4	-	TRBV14	ASSQFTSTNEKLF
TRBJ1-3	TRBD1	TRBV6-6	ASSYRTGIVGNTIY
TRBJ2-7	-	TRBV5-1	ASSYRAGGSSYEQY
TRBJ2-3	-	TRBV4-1	ASTFDRSTDTQY